This T cell receptor (beta chain) derives from a study of radiotherapy plus CTLA-4 blockade in lung cancer. At the level of the study: There were objective responses in over 15% of patients, and 30% to 35% had disease control.

Assay used: immunoSEQ multiplex PCR; TCRdb lists only in-frame clones, some missing. The table records around 40,000 clones, 75% of them present only once. This CDR3 region has 11 residues. Germline values: CDR1 DFQATT, CDR2 SNEGSKA (reference sequence). Trimming removed 6 bases from V and 7 bases from J, with 12 bases in between. Those with chemo-refractory metastatic non-small-cell lung cancer were treated with focal radiation combined with CTLA-4 blockade using ipilimumab. The chain carries TRBV20-1 and TRBJ1-2, with no clear D. The sequence was collected from a human donor with non-small cell lung cancer who had stable disease on radiotherapy plus ipilimumab. The specimen comprised peripheral blood, sampled from a patient treated with radiotherapy plus ipilimumab. The CDR3 DNA follows: TGCAGTGCCGATCGGGAAAGTGGCTACACCTTC. This gives the protein CSADRESGYTF.